Each of the 19 T cell receptor beta chains below was sequenced from the same sample in a study of blood T cell repertoires in COVID-19. TCRdb's copy holds only in-frame clones and misses some; the assay was immunoSEQ multiplex PCR. The sample lists approximately 25,000 clones; approximately 68% were seen once. The sample taken for sequencing was peripheral blood. Receptor source: an elderly woman with acute or convalescent COVID-19.

The V call is TRBV7-3, the J call TRBJ2-5; weak D call: TRBD2 (5 bases). The germline gives CDR1 SGHTA, CDR2 FQGTGA. The length of the CDR3 is 10 residues. The V gene lost 7 bases and the J gene lost 12 bases, with 12 bases spanning the gap. The CDR3 region is CASTSRDEYF. The CDR3 bases are TGTGCCAGCACTTCCCGGGATGAGTACTTC.

This clone was seen a single time. This chain connects TRBV5-1 to TRBJ2-1, with 12 positions matching TRBD2. V gave up 0 bases and J gave up 11 bases; unmatched junction bases: 9. Germline V gene data show CDR1 as SGHRS and CDR2 as YFSETQ. The CDR3 covers 16 residues. CDR3 nucleotides: TGCGCCAGCAGCTTGGCCGGGCTAGCGGGAGGGTCGAAGCAGTTCTTC. The encoded protein is CASSLAGLAGGSKQFF.

This clone was observed once. The chain links TRBV6-1 to TRBJ2-1; 10 positions agree with TRBD1. Losses at the gene ends were 2 bases for V and 4 bases for J; bases not matched to a gene: 2. The CDR3 runs 15 residues. CDR1 is MNHNS, CDR2 SASEGT, per germline. The CDR3 loop is CASSEPGQGYNEQFF. CDR3 coding DNA: TGTGCCAGCAGTGAACCGGGACAGGGGTACAATGAGCAGTTCTTC.

V gene TRBV11-2 combines with J gene TRBJ2-3; 7 bases line up with TRBD1. Germline trimming cut 0 bases from V and 3 bases from J; bases unmatched to any gene: 0. The CDR3 runs to 14 residues. Germline lookup yields CDR1 SGHAT and CDR2 FQNNGV. The CDR3 is CASSLEQGTDTQYF. In nucleotides, the CDR3 is TGTGCCAGCAGCTTAGAACAGGGGACAGATACGCAGTATTTT.

The J gene is TRBJ2-7, the V gene TRBV4-1, with D hard to call. The germline V gene has CDR1 MGHRA and CDR2 YSYEKL. The CDR3 has 13 residues. The germline V and J ends were trimmed by 0 bases and 4 bases, with 7 bases remaining between them. The CDR3 bases are TGCGCCAGCAGCCAAGATTCGTCGTACGAGCAGTACTTC. This encodes CASSQDSSYEQYF.

This clone was picked up a small number of times. V gene TRBV2 combines with J gene TRBJ2-7, with a tentative D call TRBD1 (6 bases). There are 14 residues in the CDR3. V lost 7 bases, J lost 3 bases, and 16 bases lay in between. CDR1 is SNHLY and CDR2 is FYNNEI in the germline V gene. For the CDR3, the DNA is TGTGCCAGCATGGCAGGGGTTCCCCGCTACGAGCAGTACTTC. It yields the protein CASMAGVPRYEQYF. Full variable domain (remainder filled in from reference TRBV2 and TRBJ2-7): EPEVTQTPSHQVTQMGQEVILRCVPISNHLYFYWYRQILGQKVEFLVSFYNNEISEKSEIFDDQFSVERPDGSNFTLKIRSTKLEDSAMYFCASMAGVPRYEQYFGPGTRLTVT.

J is TRBJ1-5 and V is TRBV6-5; 9 bases are shared with TRBD1. The V gene end was trimmed by 6 bases and the J gene end by 4 bases; junction bases not matched to a gene: 7. The germline V gene has CDR1 MNHEY and CDR2 SVGAGI. The CDR3 has 15 residues. The CDR3 loop is CASRRTGGANQPQHF. CDR3 sequence (DNA): TGTGCCAGCAGACGTACAGGGGGCGCGAATCAGCCCCAGCATTTT.

This chain connects TRBV29-1 to TRBJ2-1; 7 bases align to TRBD1. This CDR3 region has 15 residues. Germline-derived CDR1 and CDR2 are SQVTM and ANQGSEA. V lost 2 bases, J lost 0 bases, and 4 bases stayed unmatched. The CDR3, as DNA: TGCAGCGTTGAACGCAGGGGGAGCTCCTACAATGAGCAGTTCTTC. Residues: CSVERRGSSYNEQFF.

In its sample, this clone was seen a few times. J is TRBJ1-1 and V is TRBV6-5, with a tentative D call TRBD1 (6 bases). There are 14 residues in the CDR3. V was cut by 4 bases and J by 2 bases, with 11 bases left in between. Germline V gene sequence: CDR1 MNHEY, CDR2 SVGAGI. The CDR3: CASSLLGGNTEAFF. CDR3 nucleotide sequence: TGTGCCAGCAGTTTGCTAGGGGGTAACACTGAAGCTTTCTTT.

The chain recombines TRBV7-2 with TRBJ1-4, with 10 bases matching TRBD1. The CDR3 runs 15 residues. J lost 7 bases, V lost 5 bases, and 7 bases had no gene match. Germline values: CDR1 SGHTA, CDR2 FQGNSA. CDR3 sequence: CASSKSGTGVEKLFF. The CDR3 DNA reads as TGTGCCAGCAGCAAGTCCGGGACAGGGGTTGAAAAACTGTTTTTT.

V gene TRBV6-5 combines with J gene TRBJ1-2; 8 bases map to TRBD1. The trim removed 4 bases at V and 6 bases at J, leaving 4 bases unmatched. The CDR3 contains 13 residues. Germline V CDR1 and CDR2: MNHEY, SVGAGI. The CDR3 sequence is CASSSTGGNGYTF. CDR3 nucleotide sequence: TGTGCCAGCAGTTCCACAGGGGGAAATGGCTACACCTTC.

This rearrangement joins TRBV28 to TRBJ2-7; 9 bases line up with TRBD2. Trimming at V came to 5 bases and at J to 4 bases, leaving 9 bases not matched to a gene. This CDR3 spans 15 amino acids. Germline CDR1 MDHEN, CDR2 SYDVKM. CDR3 sequence: CASSIAGGYRYEQYF. As DNA, the CDR3 is TGTGCCAGCAGTATTGCGGGGGGGTATCGGTACGAGCAGTACTTC.

This chain joins TRBV7-2 and TRBJ1-4; 9 nucleotides align to TRBD1. V shed 2 bases, J shed 8 bases, and the junction held 6 bases outside the gene matches. The length of the CDR3 is 15 residues. CDR1 is SGHTA and CDR2 is FQGNSA in the germline V gene. CDR3 region: CASSLTGGIREKLFF. CDR3 in DNA: TGTGCCAGCAGCTTAACAGGGGGCATCAGGGAAAAACTGTTTTTT.

The chain has TRBV6-1 and TRBJ1-6; the D gene is possibly TRBD1 (5 bases). The CDR3 extends over 15 amino acids. Germline-derived CDR1 and CDR2 are MNHNS and SASEGT. Trimming shortened V by 1 base and J by 10 bases, and 14 bases separated the two germline ends. This CDR3 is CASSEVRAGWSPLHF. The CDR3 nucleotides are TGTGCCAGCAGTGAAGTAAGGGCAGGGTGGTCACCCCTCCACTTT.

CDR3 in DNA: TGTGCCAGCAGCTCCAGGACAGGTTCACCCCTCCACTTT. Amino acids: CASSSRTGSPLHF. The chain has TRBV7-2 and TRBJ1-6; 7 nucleotides align to TRBD1. V lost 4 bases, J lost 9 bases, and 3 bases stayed unmatched. This CDR3 comprises 13 residues. CDR1 SGHTA and CDR2 FQGNSA come from the germline V gene.

The V and J genes are TRBV6-5 and TRBJ1-4, with a possible D match to TRBD1 (5 bases). V was cut by 6 bases and J by 0 bases, with 8 bases left in between. This CDR3 contains 14 residues. From germline, CDR1 is MNHEY and CDR2 SVGAGI. In nucleotides, the CDR3 is TGTGCCAGCAGCCGGGGGTCAACTAATGAAAAACTGTTTTTT. It encodes CASSRGSTNEKLFF.

V is TRBV25-1 and J is TRBJ1-4; D gene ambiguous. CDR1 and CDR2 (germline): MGHDK, SYGVNS. The CDR3 is 17 amino acids. Trimming stripped 2 bases from V and 0 bases from J, with 13 bases between. In nucleotides, the CDR3 is TGTGCCAGCAGTGAAGTCCGGTCCCCCGCAACTAATGAAAAACTGTTTTTT. Residues: CASSEVRSPATNEKLFF.

CDR3 region: CASSFTAGVGQETQYF. The DNA for the CDR3 is TGTGCCAGCAGCTTTACAGCGGGAGTTGGGCAAGAGACCCAGTACTTC. V is TRBV7-9 and J is TRBJ2-5; 8 bases are a match to TRBD2. Germline loops: CDR1 SEHNR, CDR2 FQNEAQ (reference sequence). This CDR3 is 16 amino acids long. With 3 bases clipped from V and 2 bases from J, the junction kept 8 bases outside the gene matches.

The chain couples TRBV5-1 to TRBJ1-2, with D unclear. The CDR3 runs to 14 residues. The V gene lost 0 bases and the J gene lost 2 bases, with 8 bases spanning the gap. The germline V gene encodes CDR1 SGHRS and CDR2 YFSETQ. The CDR3: CASSLDSQNYGYTF. DNA for the CDR3: TGCGCCAGCAGCTTGGACAGCCAGAACTATGGCTACACCTTC.